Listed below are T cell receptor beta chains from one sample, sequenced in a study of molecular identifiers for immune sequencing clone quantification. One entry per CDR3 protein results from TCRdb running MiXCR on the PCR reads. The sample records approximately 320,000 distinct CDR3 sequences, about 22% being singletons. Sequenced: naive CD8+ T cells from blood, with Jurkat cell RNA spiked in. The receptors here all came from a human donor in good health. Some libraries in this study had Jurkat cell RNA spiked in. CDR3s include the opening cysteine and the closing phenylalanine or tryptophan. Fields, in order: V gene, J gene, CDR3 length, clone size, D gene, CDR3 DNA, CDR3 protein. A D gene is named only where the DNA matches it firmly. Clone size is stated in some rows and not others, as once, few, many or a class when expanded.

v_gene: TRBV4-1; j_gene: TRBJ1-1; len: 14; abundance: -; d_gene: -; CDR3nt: TGCGCCAGCGGCCAAGATCCAGGGTGGACTGAAGCTTTCTTT; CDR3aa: CASGQDPGWTEAFF
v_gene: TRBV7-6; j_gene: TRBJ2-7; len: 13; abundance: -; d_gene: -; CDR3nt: TGTGCCAGCAGCAACCGGACATCCTACGAGCAGTACTTC; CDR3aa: CASSNRTSYEQYF
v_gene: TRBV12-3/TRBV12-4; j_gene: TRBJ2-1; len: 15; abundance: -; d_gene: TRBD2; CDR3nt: TGTGCCAGCAGTCCCGGACTAGCGGGGTTGTTTGAGCAGTTCTTC; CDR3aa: CASSPGLAGLFEQFF
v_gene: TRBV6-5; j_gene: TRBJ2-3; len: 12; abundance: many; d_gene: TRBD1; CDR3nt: TGTGCCAGCAGTACAAGACAGGGGCCGCAGTATTTT; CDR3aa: CASSTRQGPQYF
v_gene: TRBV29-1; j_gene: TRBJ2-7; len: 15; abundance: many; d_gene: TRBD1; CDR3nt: TGCAGCGTTGAAGAAGACGGGACAGGGAGCTACGAGCAGTACTTC; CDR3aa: CSVEEDGTGSYEQYF
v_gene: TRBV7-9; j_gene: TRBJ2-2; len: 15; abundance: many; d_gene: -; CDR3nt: TGTGCCAGCACCCCACCGGGAACCTACACCGGGGAGCTGTTTTTT; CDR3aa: CASTPPGTYTGELFF
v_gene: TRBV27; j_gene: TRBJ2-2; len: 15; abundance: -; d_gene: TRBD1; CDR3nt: TGTGCCAGCAGTTTCTCGACAGGGGGCACCGGGGAGCTGTTTTTT; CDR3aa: CASSFSTGGTGELFF
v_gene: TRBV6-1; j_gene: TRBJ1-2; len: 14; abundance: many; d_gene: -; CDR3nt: TGTGCCAGCAGTGCCCTGGACAGAAACTATGGCTACACCTTC; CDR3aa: CASSALDRNYGYTF
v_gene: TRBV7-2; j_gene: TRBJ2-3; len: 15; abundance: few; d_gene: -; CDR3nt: TGTGCCAGCAGCCCAGGCCTTTCCCGCACAGATACGCAGTATTTT; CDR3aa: CASSPGLSRTDTQYF
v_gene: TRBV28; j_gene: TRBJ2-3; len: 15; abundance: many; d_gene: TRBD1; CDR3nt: TGTGCCAGCAGTTTGAGGGGGCGCGGCACAGATACGCAGTATTTT; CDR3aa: CASSLRGRGTDTQYF
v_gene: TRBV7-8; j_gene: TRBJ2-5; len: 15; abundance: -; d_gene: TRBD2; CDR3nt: TGTGCCAGCAGCTTTACTAGCGGGGGGGAAGAGACCCAGTACTTC; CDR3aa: CASSFTSGGEETQYF
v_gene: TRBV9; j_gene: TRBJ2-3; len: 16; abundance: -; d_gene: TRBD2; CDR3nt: TGTGCCAGCAGCGTAGTAGCGGGAGGACTGGCAGATACGCAGTATTTT; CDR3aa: CASSVVAGGLADTQYF
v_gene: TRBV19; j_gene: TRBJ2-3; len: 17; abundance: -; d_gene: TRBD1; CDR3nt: TGTGCCAGTAGTATCACCTCCGGGACAGCTAGCACAGATACGCAGTATTTT; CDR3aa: CASSITSGTASTDTQYF
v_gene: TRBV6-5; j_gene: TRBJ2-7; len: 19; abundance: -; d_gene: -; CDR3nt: TGTGCCAGCTCACTACGAGGGGCCGGAGGGTCTACCTCCTCCTACGGGCAGTACTTC; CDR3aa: CASSLRGAGGSTSSYGQYF
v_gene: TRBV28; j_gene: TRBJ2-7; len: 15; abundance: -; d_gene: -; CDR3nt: TGTGCCAGCAACCCCGAGGGGGTAGTGAACCACGAGCAGTACTTC; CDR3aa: CASNPEGVVNHEQYF
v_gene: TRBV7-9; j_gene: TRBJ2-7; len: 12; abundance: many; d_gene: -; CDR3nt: TGTGCCAGCAGCTCGCGCGGATACGAGCAGTACTTC; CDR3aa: CASSSRGYEQYF
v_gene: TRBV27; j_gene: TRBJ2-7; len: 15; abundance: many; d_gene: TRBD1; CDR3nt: TGTGCCAGCAGTTTATTCGGACAGGGGGTCTACGAGCAGTACTTC; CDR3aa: CASSLFGQGVYEQYF
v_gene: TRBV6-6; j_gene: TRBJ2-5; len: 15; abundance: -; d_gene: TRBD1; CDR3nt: TGTGCCAGCAGTCCCGGGACAGGGGGCTTAGAGACCCAGTACTTC; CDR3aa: CASSPGTGGLETQYF
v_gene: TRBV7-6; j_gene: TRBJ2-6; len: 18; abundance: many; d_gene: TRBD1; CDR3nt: TGTGCCAGCAGCTTAGGGCAGGGGGCCGGCTCTGGGGCCAACGTCCTGACTTTC; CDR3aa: CASSLGQGAGSGANVLTF
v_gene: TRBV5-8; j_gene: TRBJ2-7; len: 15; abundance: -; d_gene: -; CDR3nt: TGTGCCAGCAGCCCTCGGGTAGATCTCCACTACGAGCAGTACTTC; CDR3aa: CASSPRVDLHYEQYF
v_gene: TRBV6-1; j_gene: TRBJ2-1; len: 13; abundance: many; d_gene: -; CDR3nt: TGTGCCAGCAGTGAAAGACAGCACAATGAGCAGTTCTTC; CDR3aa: CASSERQHNEQFF
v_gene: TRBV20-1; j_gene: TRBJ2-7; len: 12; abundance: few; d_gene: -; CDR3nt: TGCAGTGCTAGAGATCTCCATCCCGAGCAGTACTTC; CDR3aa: CSARDLHPEQYF
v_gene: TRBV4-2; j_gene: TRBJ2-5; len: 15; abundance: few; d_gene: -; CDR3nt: TGTGCCAGCAGCCAAGTGTTGGGCGCTCAAGAGACCCAGTACTTC; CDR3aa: CASSQVLGAQETQYF
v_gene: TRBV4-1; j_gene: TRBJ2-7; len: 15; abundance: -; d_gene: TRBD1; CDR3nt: TGCGCCAGCAGCCAAGAGAGGATACAGGGGGACGAGCAGTACTTC; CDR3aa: CASSQERIQGDEQYF
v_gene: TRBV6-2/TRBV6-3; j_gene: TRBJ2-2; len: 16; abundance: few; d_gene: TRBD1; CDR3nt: TGTGCCAGCAAACGAACGTGGGACAGCAACACCGGGGAGCTGTTTTTT; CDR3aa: CASKRTWDSNTGELFF
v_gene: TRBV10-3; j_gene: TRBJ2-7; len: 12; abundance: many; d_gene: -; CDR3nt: TGTGCCATCCGCGACAGGTCCTACGAGCAGTACTTC; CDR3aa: CAIRDRSYEQYF
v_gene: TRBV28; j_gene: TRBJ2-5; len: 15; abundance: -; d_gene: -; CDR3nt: TGTGCCAGCAGTCCTCGGGGCAGAACTGGGGAGCCCCAGTACTTC; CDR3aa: CASSPRGRTGEPQYF
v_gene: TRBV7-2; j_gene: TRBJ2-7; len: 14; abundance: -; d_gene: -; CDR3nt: TGTGCCAGCAGCATTTCCCAGGGGGGGTACGAGCAGTACTTC; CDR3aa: CASSISQGGYEQYF
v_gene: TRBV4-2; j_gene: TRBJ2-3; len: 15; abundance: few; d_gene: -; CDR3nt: TGTGCCAGCAGCCATCCGGGGGCTAGTGCAGATACGCAGTATTTT; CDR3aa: CASSHPGASADTQYF
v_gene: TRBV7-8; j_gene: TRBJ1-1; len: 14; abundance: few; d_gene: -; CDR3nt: TGTGCCAGCAGCTTGGTAGGGACCGACACTGAAGCTTTCTTT; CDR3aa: CASSLVGTDTEAFF
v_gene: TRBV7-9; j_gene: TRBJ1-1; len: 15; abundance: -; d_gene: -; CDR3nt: TGTGCCAGCAGCTTATTAGGGGGGATGAACACTGAAGCTTTCTTT; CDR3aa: CASSLLGGMNTEAFF
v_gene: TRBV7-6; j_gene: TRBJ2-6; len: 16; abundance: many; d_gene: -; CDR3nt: TGTGCCAGCAGCTTGGGCCAGCCCTCTGGGGCCAACGTCCTGACTTTC; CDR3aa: CASSLGQPSGANVLTF
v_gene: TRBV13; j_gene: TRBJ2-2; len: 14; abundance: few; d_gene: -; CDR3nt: TGTGCCAGCAGCTCCAACTCAGAACACGGGGAGCTGTTTTTT; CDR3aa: CASSSNSEHGELFF
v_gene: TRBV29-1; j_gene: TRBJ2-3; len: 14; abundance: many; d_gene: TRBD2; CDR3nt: TGCAGCGTTGGACTAGCGGTGGAGCCAGATACGCAGTATTTT; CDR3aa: CSVGLAVEPDTQYF
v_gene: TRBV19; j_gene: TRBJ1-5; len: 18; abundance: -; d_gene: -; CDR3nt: TGTGCCAGTACCCCGACCCATTATTTAGGGCAGCTGCGGCAGCCCCAGCATTTT; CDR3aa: CASTPTHYLGQLRQPQHF
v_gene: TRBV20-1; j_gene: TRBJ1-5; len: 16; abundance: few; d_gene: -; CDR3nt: TGCAGTGCAAAAGAGGGGCAGCCCCTTAGCAATCAGCCCCAGCATTTT; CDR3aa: CSAKEGQPLSNQPQHF
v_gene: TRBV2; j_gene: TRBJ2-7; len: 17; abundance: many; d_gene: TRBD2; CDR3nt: TGTGCCAGCAGTGAATTGGCTAGCGGGGAAGATTCCTACGAGCAGTACTTC; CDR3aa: CASSELASGEDSYEQYF
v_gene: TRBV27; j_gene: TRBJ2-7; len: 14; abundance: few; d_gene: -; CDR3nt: TGTGCCAGCAGTTTAGTTCTGGGGACCTACGAGCAGTACTTC; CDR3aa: CASSLVLGTYEQYF
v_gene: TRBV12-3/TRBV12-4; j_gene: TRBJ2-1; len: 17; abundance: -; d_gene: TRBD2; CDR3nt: TGTGCCAGCAGCAGTGACCCGGCGGGAGGTCTCGACAATGAGCAGTTCTTC; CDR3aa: CASSSDPAGGLDNEQFF
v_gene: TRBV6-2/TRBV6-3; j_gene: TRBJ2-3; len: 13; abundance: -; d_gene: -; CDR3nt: TGTGCCAGCAGAAGCAGGGTGACAGATACGCAGTATTTT; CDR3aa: CASRSRVTDTQYF
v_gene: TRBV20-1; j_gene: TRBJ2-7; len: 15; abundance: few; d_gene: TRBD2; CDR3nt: TGCGGTGCTAGAGATCGTAGGGGCGGGGGCTACGAGCAGTACTTC; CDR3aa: CGARDRRGGGYEQYF
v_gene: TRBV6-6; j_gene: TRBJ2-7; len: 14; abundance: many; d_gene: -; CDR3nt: TGTGCCAGCTCCTTAGCGGCAGTCTCCTACGAGCAGTACTTC; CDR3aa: CASSLAAVSYEQYF
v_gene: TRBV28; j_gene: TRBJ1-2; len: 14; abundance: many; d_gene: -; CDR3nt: TGTGCCAGCTCCTGGGCAGGGGCGTCCTATGGCTACACCTTC; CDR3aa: CASSWAGASYGYTF
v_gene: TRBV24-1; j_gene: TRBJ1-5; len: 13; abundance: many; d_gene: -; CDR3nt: TGTGCCACCAGTGGTATGGGCAATCAGCCCCAGCATTTT; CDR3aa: CATSGMGNQPQHF
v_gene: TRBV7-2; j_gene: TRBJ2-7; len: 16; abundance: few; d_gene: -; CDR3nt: TGTGCCAGCAGCTTAAGGGAGGAGGGCCCCTCCTACGAGCAGTACTTC; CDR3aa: CASSLREEGPSYEQYF
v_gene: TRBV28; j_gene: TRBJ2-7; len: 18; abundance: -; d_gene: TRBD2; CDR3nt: TGTGCCAGCAGTTTATTCGGACTAGCGGGAGGGCTAGTGTACGAGCAGTACTTC; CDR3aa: CASSLFGLAGGLVYEQYF
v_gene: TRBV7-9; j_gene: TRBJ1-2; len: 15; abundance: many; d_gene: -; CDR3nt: TGTGCCAGCAGCTTACCACAAGAGCCTAACTATGGCTACACCTTC; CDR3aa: CASSLPQEPNYGYTF
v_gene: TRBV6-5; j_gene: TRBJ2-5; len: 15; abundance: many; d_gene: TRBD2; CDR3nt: TGTGCCAGCAGTGCTACAACTAGCGGCCAAGAGACCCAGTACTTC; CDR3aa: CASSATTSGQETQYF
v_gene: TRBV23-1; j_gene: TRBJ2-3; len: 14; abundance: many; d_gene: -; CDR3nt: TGCGCCAGCAGTCAACGCCCAAGCACAGATACGCAGTATTTT; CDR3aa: CASSQRPSTDTQYF
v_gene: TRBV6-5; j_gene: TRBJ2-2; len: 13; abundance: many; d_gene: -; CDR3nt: TGTGCCAGCAGTTACGGGAGTACCGGGGAGCTGTTTTTT; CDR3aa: CASSYGSTGELFF
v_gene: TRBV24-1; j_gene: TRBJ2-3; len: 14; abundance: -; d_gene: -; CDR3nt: TGTGCCACCACGTGGGATTCTAGCACAGATACGCAGTATTTT; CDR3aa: CATTWDSSTDTQYF
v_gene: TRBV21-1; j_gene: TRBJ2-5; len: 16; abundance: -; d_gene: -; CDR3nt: TGTGCCAGCAGCAAAGATTCTAGGCCTACCCCCGAGACCCAGTACTTC; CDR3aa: CASSKDSRPTPETQYF
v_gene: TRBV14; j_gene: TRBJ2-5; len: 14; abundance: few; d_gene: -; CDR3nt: TGTGCCAGCAGCTATTTCGTCGGGGGAGAGACCCAGTACTTC; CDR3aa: CASSYFVGGETQYF
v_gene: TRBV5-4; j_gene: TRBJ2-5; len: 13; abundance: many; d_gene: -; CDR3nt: TGTGCCAGCAGCTTGTTTGGTTCCGAGACCCAGTACTTC; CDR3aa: CASSLFGSETQYF
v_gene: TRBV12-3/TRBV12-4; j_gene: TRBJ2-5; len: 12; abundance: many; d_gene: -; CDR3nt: TGTGCCAGCAGCGCGGTCTTAGAGACCCAGTACTTC; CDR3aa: CASSAVLETQYF
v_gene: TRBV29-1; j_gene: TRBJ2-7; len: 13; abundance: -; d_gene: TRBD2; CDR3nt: TGCAGCGTTGAAGATCGCGGGGGATACGGGCAGTACTTC; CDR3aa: CSVEDRGGYGQYF
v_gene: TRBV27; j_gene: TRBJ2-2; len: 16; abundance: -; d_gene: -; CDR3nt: TGTGCCAGCAGTTTAGCCGGACCCCTGAGCACCGGGGAGCTGTTTTTT; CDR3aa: CASSLAGPLSTGELFF
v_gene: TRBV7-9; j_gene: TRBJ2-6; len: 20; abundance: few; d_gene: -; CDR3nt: TGTGCCAGCAGCCCCGCTGGGGCAGGGCGATATCCCTCTGGGGCCAACGTCCTGACTTTC; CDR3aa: CASSPAGAGRYPSGANVLTF
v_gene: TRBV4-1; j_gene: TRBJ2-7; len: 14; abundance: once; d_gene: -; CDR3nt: TGCGCCAGCAGCCAAAGGGACGGAACCTACGAGCAGTACTTC; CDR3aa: CASSQRDGTYEQYF
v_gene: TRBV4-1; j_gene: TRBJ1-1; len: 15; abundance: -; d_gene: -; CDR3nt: TGCGCCCACCGCCAAGTGGGGGGCAGGGTCCCTGCAGCTTTCTTT; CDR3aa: CAHRQVGGRVPAAFF